This TCR beta chain was found in a study of T-cell memory formation after mild COVID-19 (dated by TCRdb to about 2021). Some background on the complete study: Most TCR sequence clusters were specific to one of the two donors. In a couple of donors, T-cell clones that expanded and contracted after mild COVID-19 were followed by sequencing TCRalpha and TCRbeta repertoires longitudinally. Two young, previously healthy adult volunteers, one female and one male, were included in the cohort.

PBMCs were isolated by Ficoll-Paque density gradient centrifugation. Sequenced using an Illumina NovaSeq 6000. Using 5'RACE with constant-segment primers, TCRalpha and TCRbeta cDNA libraries were constructed, with sample barcodes and unique molecular identifiers added in the process. RNA was extracted from every sample with Trizol reagent. Libraries were amplified in two PCR steps, with a second sample barcode and Illumina TruSeq adapters added in the second step. The libraries were sequenced on an Illumina NovaSeq using 2 x 150 bp paired-end reads. Regarding the original processing steps: Demultiplexing of reads and collapsing into UMI-guided consensus sequences were performed with migec v1.2.7. Using mixcr v2.1.11, UMI consensuses were aligned to TRA and TRB V and J templates and then assembled into clonotypes. A clonotype was counted as expanded or contracted only if both edgeR and NoisET called the change significant, with noise models trained on biological replicates. edgeR calls used a false discovery rate-adjusted p below 0.01 and a log2 fold-change threshold of 1. PCA with hierarchical clustering of max-normalized trajectories of the 1000 most abundant clonotypes was used as exploratory dynamics analysis. Separately sequenced CD4+ and CD8+ repertoires were used to assign the CD4 or CD8 phenotype of responding clones. TCRdb ran its own pipeline on the public reads, namely fastp trimming at Q25 and MiXCR clone calling, and kept in-frame beta chains. Rows matching on CDR3 protein sequence are summarized as one entry with the most common DNA and genes. It is TCRdb's table, rather than the study itself, that gives the V and J calls and clone size. This sample gives tens of thousands of distinct CDR3 sequences in total; roughly 25% of them show up just once. Roughly 43% of the sample lies in the top ten.

General conclusions and limits of the study: Some responding clones were detected in pre-infection memory, suggesting pre-existing cross-reactive memory T cells joined the SARS-CoV-2 response. The second-wave clones that peaked on day 37 were not confirmed to be SARS-CoV-2 specific. Contracting CD4+ clones turned up mainly in the CM and EM memory subsets, whereas EMRA was where CD8+ clones were enriched. Balanced CD4/CD8 phenotypes were observed for clones contracting from day 15 to 85, whereas a bias towards CD4+ was observed for a second wave of clones expanding from day 15 to 37. The study covered only a couple of mild cases, and larger cohorts including severe cases with pre-infection samples were considered necessary.

This clonotype was picked up many times. The antigen it binds to is not known. Base qualities are not at hand, and no much larger clone is one base apart. The receptor was isolated from a man younger than 35 who had mild COVID-19 (a few samples of this study predate the infection). The sample titles of this study are shuffled in the database, so cell type and time point are left out; the donor was told from shared clones. Source material: PBMCs or a T cell subset sorted from them (not recorded which).

The bases are TGTGCCACCAGTGACAGCGACAGCGGCCCCCACAATGAGCAGTTCTTC. Translated, it gives CATSDSDSGPHNEQFF. Recombination linked TRBV24-1 to TRBJ2-1, with the D call tentatively TRBD1 or TRBD2, each fitting 5 bases. Via the germline V gene, CDR1 is KGHDR and CDR2 SFDVKD. Relative to germline, V is 4 bases shorter and J is 5 bases shorter, with 17 bases between their ends. Inclusive of the bounding cysteine and phenylalanine, the CDR3 is 16 residues long. Left in the record is the CDR3 DNA by itself, 48 bases read in frame from the first base.